These 27 T cell receptor beta chains came from one sample sequenced in a study of blood T cell repertoires in COVID-19. Profiling relied on immunoSEQ multiplex PCR, and the TCRdb table lists in-frame clones only, not all of them. Of roughly 260,000 clones in the sample, 75% to 95% were seen once. The material sequenced was peripheral blood. The origin of the receptors is a person between 18 and 30 years old with COVID-19, enrolled during active disease.

The rearrangement links TRBV11-3 to TRBJ1-5; D is perhaps TRBD1 (5 bases). Trimming shortened V by 3 bases and J by 0 bases, and 18 bases separated the two germline ends. Looked up from germline, CDR1 is SGHNT and CDR2 is YENEEA. This CDR3 has 18 residues. DNA for the CDR3: TGTGCCAGCAGCTTTTGGGTAGGAGGGGACTATAGCAATCAGCCCCAGCATTTT. Its translation is CASSFWVGGDYSNQPQHF. Looking up the rest from reference TRBV11-3 and TRBJ1-5 gives the full variable domain: EAGVVQSPRYKIIEKKQPVAFWCNPISGHNTLYWYLQNLGQGPELLIRYENEEAVDDSQLPKDRFSAERLKGVDSTLKIQPAELGDSAVYLCASSFWVGGDYSNQPQHFGDGTRLSIL.

CDR3 loop: CASSLGRGLAGAYEQYF. The CDR3 bases are TGCGCCAGCAGCTTGGGCAGGGGGCTAGCGGGAGCCTACGAGCAGTACTTC. The gene calls are TRBV5-1 and TRBJ2-7; 10 bases map to TRBD2. The CDR3 is 17 residues long. CDR1 is SGHRS and CDR2 is YFSETQ in the germline V gene. After removal of 0 bases from V and 2 bases from J, the junction contained 8 bases not matched to a gene.

The chain is built from TRBV3-1 (or the pseudogene TRBV3-2) and TRBJ1-1; no definite D call. The CDR3 is 14 amino acids. The germline V gene encodes CDR1 LGHDT and CDR2 YNNKEL (reference sequence). Trimming took 1 base from V and 1 from J, leaving 7 bases between them. The DNA for the CDR3 is TGTGCCAGCAGCCAAGGCCGGGAGAACACTGAAGCTTTCTTT. It codes for CASSQGRENTEAFF.

The rearrangement links TRBV4-1 to TRBJ2-2; D might be TRBD1 (6 bases). Germline V CDR1 and CDR2: MGHRA, YSYEKL. The V and J ends lost 4 bases and 1 base respectively, with 10 bases between them. The CDR3 totals 15 residues. CDR3 in DNA: TGCGCCAGCAGCCCGTCGGGACAGAACACCGGGGAGCTGTTTTTT. It encodes CASSPSGQNTGELFF.

The genes are TRBV5-1 and TRBJ1-4; D gene unclear. V dropped 0 bases and J dropped 8 bases, with 11 bases sitting between them. This CDR3 region has 14 residues. The germline gives CDR1 SGHRS, CDR2 YFSETQ. Written as DNA, the CDR3 is TGCGCCAGCAGCTTGGGACCGGGAGAGGAAAAACTGTTTTTT. This codes for CASSLGPGEEKLFF. Complete variable domain (other parts from reference TRBV5-1 and TRBJ1-4): KAGVTQTPRYLIKTRGQQVTLSCSPISGHRSVSWYQQTPGQGLQFLFEYFSETQRNKGNFPGRFSGRQFSNSRSEMNVSTLELGDSALYLCASSLGPGEEKLFFGSGTQLSVL.

CDR3 DNA sequence: TGTGCCAGCAGGACAGGGGGCTCACCCCTCCACTTT. It encodes CASRTGGSPLHF. V gene TRBV12-3 or TRBV12-4 combines with J gene TRBJ1-6; 10 nucleotides agree with TRBD1. V lost 6 bases, J lost 10 bases, and 0 bases stayed unmatched. The CDR3 length is 12 residues.

The chain combines TRBV5-1 with TRBJ2-2; D gene uncertain. This CDR3 region has 17 residues. Germline values: CDR1 SGHRS, CDR2 YFSETQ. The V and J ends lost 0 bases and 0 bases respectively, with 12 bases between them. The CDR3 loop reads CASSLVLSLPNTGELFF. CDR3 nucleotides: TGCGCCAGCAGCTTGGTATTGAGTCTACCGAACACCGGGGAGCTGTTTTTT.

V is TRBV10-2 and J is TRBJ2-7, with TRBD1 matching 7 bases. This CDR3 spans 13 amino acids. Losses at the gene ends were 7 bases for V and 1 base for J; bases not matched to a gene: 4. Germline V gives CDR1 WSHSY, CDR2 SAAADI. CDR3 region: CASKETGSYEQYF. In DNA form, the CDR3 reads TGCGCCAGCAAAGAGACAGGGTCCTACGAGCAGTACTTC.

J is TRBJ1-2 and V is TRBV4-3, with D possibly TRBD1 on 5 matching bases. V was pared by 3 bases and J by 7 bases, with 33 bases between. CDR1 is LGHNA, CDR2 YSLEER, per germline. CDR3 length equals 20 residues. The CDR3 DNA is TGCGCCAGCAGCCAGTGGGAAGCCTTCGGGGGGGGAAAAGGTCTTGGTGGCTACACCTTC. Protein: CASSQWEAFGGGKGLGGYTF.

The V gene is TRBV6-7, the J gene TRBJ2-1; 13 bases line up with TRBD2. TRBV6-7 is an ORF; its function is uncertain. The CDR3 length is 18 residues. With 4 bases clipped from V and 8 bases from J, the junction kept 14 bases outside the gene matches. CDR3 region: CASSFPSTSGRAKDEQFF. The CDR3 nucleotides read TGTGCCAGCAGTTTCCCCTCAACTAGCGGGAGGGCCAAAGATGAGCAGTTCTTC.

V usage is TRBV5-1 and J usage is TRBJ2-7; weak D call: TRBD1 (5 bases). CDR1 is SGHRS, CDR2 YFSETQ, per germline. This CDR3 contains 14 residues. The V and J ends lost 0 bases and 2 bases respectively, with 9 bases between them. CDR3 nucleotide sequence: TGCGCCAGCAGCTTGGACGACAGAGCCTACGAGCAGTACTTC. Protein product: CASSLDDRAYEQYF.

This clone was seen once. The rearrangement uses TRBV2 and TRBJ1-1; perhaps TRBD1 as D (5 bases). Trimming cost V 8 bases and J 4 bases, with 5 bases left between them. Germline CDR1 and CDR2: SNHLY and FYNNEI. The CDR3 spans 10 residues. The CDR3 DNA sequence: TGTGCCAGCGGGGCCACTGAAGCTTTCTTT. This gives the protein CASGATEAFF.

This clone was recorded once. This chain joins TRBV6-6 and TRBJ1-5; D may be TRBD1 (6 bases). The CDR3 has 14 residues. V lost 5 bases and J lost 4, with 12 bases in between. In germline, CDR1 is MNHNY, CDR2 SVGAGI (reference sequence). This chain's CDR3 is CASSGGTTNQPQHF. CDR3 in DNA: TGTGCCAGCAGTGGGGGCACCACTAATCAGCCCCAGCATTTT.

The chain recombines TRBV4-1 with TRBJ2-1; the D gene is possibly TRBD2 (5 bases). CDR1 is MGHRA, CDR2 YSYEKL, per germline. The ends were cut back, 5 bases at V and 4 bases at J, with 12 bases in the middle. This CDR3 comprises 14 residues. The CDR3 nucleotides are TGCGCCAGCAGCGGAGTGGGGAGATACAATGAGCAGTTCTTC. As protein: CASSGVGRYNEQFF.

The chain recombines TRBV29-1 with TRBJ1-5; D not certain. This CDR3 region has 13 residues. Germline V gene lookup returns CDR1 SQVTM and CDR2 ANQGSEA. The germline V and J ends were trimmed by 4 bases and 0 bases, with 7 bases remaining between them. The CDR3 reads CSVGSSSNQPQHF. The CDR3 nucleotides read TGCAGCGTTGGTAGCAGTAGCAATCAGCCCCAGCATTTT.

CDR3 amino acids: CASSVAGGGNTIYF. For the CDR3, the DNA is TGTGCCAGCAGCGTAGCTGGCGGGGGAAACACCATATATTTT. The chain employs TRBV9 and TRBJ1-3; D unresolved. This CDR3 is 14 amino acids long. Trimming shortened V by 0 bases and J by 4 bases, and 8 bases separated the two germline ends. Looked up from germline, CDR1 is SGDLS and CDR2 is YYNGEE. Variable domain in full (rest from reference TRBV9 and TRBJ1-3): DSGVTQTPKHLITATGQRVTLRCSPRSGDLSVYWYQQSLDQGLQFLIQYYNGEERAKGNILERFSAQQFPDLHSELNLSSLELGDSALYFCASSVAGGGNTIYFGEGSWLTVV.

This chain uses TRBV27 with TRBJ1-6; 7 bases align to TRBD1. Germline CDR1 MNHEY, CDR2 SMNVEV (reference sequence). Trimming took 8 bases from V and 7 from J; bases not matched to a gene: 5. This CDR3 region has 13 residues. The chain's CDR3 is CASRVGGNSPLHF. The DNA for the CDR3 is TGTGCCAGCCGTGTAGGGGGCAATTCACCCCTCCACTTT.

The rearrangement uses TRBV30 and TRBJ2-7, with a tentative D call TRBD1 (6 bases). The CDR3 is 12 amino acids. CDR1 is GTSNPN, CDR2 SVGIG, per germline (reference sequence). V was pared by 2 bases and J by 3 bases, with 8 bases between. DNA for the CDR3: TGTGCCTGGAGTCGAGGGGGCTACGAGCAGTACTTC. This codes for CAWSRGGYEQYF.

In DNA form, the CDR3 reads TGTGCCAGCAGCTCCCTGACTACCAATTCACCCCTCCACTTT. Translation: CASSSLTTNSPLHF. The genes are TRBV7-8 and TRBJ1-6; D unresolved. V dropped 4 bases and J dropped 7 bases, with 11 bases sitting between them. CDR3 length: 14 amino acids. Germline V gives CDR1 SGHVS, CDR2 FQNEAQ.

V gene TRBV6-4 combines with J gene TRBJ2-1; TRBD2 aligns across 10 bases. V shed 2 bases and J 5 bases; nucleotides not matched to a gene: 3. Per germline, CDR1 MRHNA and CDR2 SNTAGT. The CDR3 runs to 15 residues. This CDR3 reads CASSDQREGHNEQFF. The CDR3 DNA reads TGTGCCAGCAGTGACCAGCGGGAGGGGCACAATGAGCAGTTCTTC.

DNA for the CDR3: TGTGCCAGCGGACAGCTGTACGAGCAGTACTTC. Encoded protein: CASGQLYEQYF. The chain uses TRBV25-1 and TRBJ2-7; D may be TRBD1 (6 bases). CDR3 size: 11 residues. Per the germline V gene, CDR1 is MGHDK and CDR2 is SYGVNS. Deletions cut 8 bases from V and 4 bases from J, with 9 bases between.

The chain links TRBV5-1 to TRBJ2-7; 9 positions agree with TRBD2. J was trimmed by 0 bases and V by 4 bases; bases with no gene match: 2. CDR3 length: 14 residues. CDR1 and CDR2 (germline): SGHRS, YFSETQ. The CDR3 nucleotides read TGCGCCAGCAGCGTGACTAGCGGCTCCTACGAGCAGTACTTC. Protein product: CASSVTSGSYEQYF.

Concerning this clone itself: Germline and junction disagree at one end, which may indicate a read error. The J gene is TRBJ1-2, the V gene TRBV19; D remains ambiguous. Germline CDR1 and CDR2: LNHDA and SQIVND (reference sequence). This CDR3 has 9 residues. The CDR3 region has the DNA TGTGCCCGTAGACGGGGAGACACCTTC. Its protein is CARRRGDTF.

This clone was detected only once. The rearrangement links TRBV19 to TRBJ1-1, with 8 bases matching TRBD1. V lost 5 bases and J lost 0; bases outside the gene matches: 8. This CDR3 contains 16 residues. CDR1 and CDR2 (germline): LNHDA, SQIVND (reference sequence). CDR3 protein: CASSRTDRAMNTEAFF. The DNA for the CDR3 is TGTGCCAGTAGTCGCACGGACAGGGCGATGAACACTGAAGCTTTCTTT. Combining the CDR3 with reference TRBV19 and TRBJ1-1 gives the whole variable domain DGGITQSPKYLFRKEGQNVTLSCEQNLNHDAMYWYRQDPGQGLRLIYYSQIVNDFQKGDIAEGYSVSREKKESFPLTVTSAQKNPTAFYLCASSRTDRAMNTEAFFGQGTRLTVV.

The V and J genes are TRBV7-9 and TRBJ2-7; the D is unclear. Trimming pared 1 base from V and 1 base from J, leaving 5 bases between. Germline V gene sequence: CDR1 SEHNR, CDR2 FQNEAQ (reference sequence). The CDR3 is 13 residues long. The CDR3 loop is CASSLGRSYEQYF. CDR3 nucleotide sequence: TGTGCCAGCAGCTTAGGGCGGTCCTACGAGCAGTACTTC.

In its sample, this clone was seen once. CDR3 loop: CASSLAEHTEAFF. In nucleotides, the CDR3 is TGTGCCAGCAGCTTAGCAGAGCACACTGAAGCTTTCTTT. V gene TRBV7-8 combines with J gene TRBJ1-1; D is undetermined. The CDR3 runs 13 residues. The germline CDR1 and CDR2 sequences are SGHVS and FQNEAQ. V lost 0 bases and J lost 3, with 5 bases in between.

This chain uses TRBV21-1 with TRBJ2-2; the tabulated D call, TRBD1, remains unverified against the DNA. TRBV21-1 is given as a pseudogene. The CDR3 is 16 amino acids. The CDR3 spells CASRLSGTGNTGELFF. CDR3 DNA: TGTGCCAGCAGGCTCTCCGGGACAGGAAACACCGGGGAGCTGTTTTTT.